A single sample gave rise to the 5 T cell receptor beta chains below, sequenced in a study of regulatory T cells in long-lasting Graves disease. The time point is: newly diagnosed GD, antithyroid drugs for less than 3 months. There was RNA extracted from PBMCs, and the TCR library was made from it. According to the study, TCR beta libraries were built with iRepertoire HTBI primers and CDR3-region Arm-PCR. Using its own MiXCR run on the multiplex PCR reads, TCRdb lists one record per CDR3 protein. The sample gives roughly 500,000 distinct CDR3 sequences, roughly 14% of which show up once; about 10% is in the top ten. These data were also reused for a study on T cells in Graves' hyperthyroidism and ophthalmopathy.

Here the sequenced sample was peripheral blood mononuclear cells (PBMCs), taken at new diagnosis, from a patient treated with antithyroid drugs. Source of these receptors: a man aged 30 to 39 with Graves disease.

Note on this clonotype: This may arise from a read error, as a much more abundant clone is one base away. The V gene is TRBV12-5, the J gene TRBJ1-2; D perhaps matches TRBD1 (6 bases). Germline loops: CDR1 LGHNT, CDR2 FRNRAP. This CDR3 comprises 14 residues. The CDR3, as DNA: TGTGCTAGTGGTTTCACCGGACAGCCGTATGGCCACACCTTC. Its translation: CASGFTGQPYGHTF.

This clonotype has a count of ten or more. The chain carries TRBV20-1 and TRBJ2-3, with 11 bases aligning to TRBD2. The junction had 7 bases not matched to a gene; V was cut back by 6 bases and J by 2 bases. The CDR3 loop spans 15 amino acids. Germline V gives CDR1 DFQATT, CDR2 SNEGSKA (reference sequence). CDR3 nucleotides: TGCAGTGCCCAGGGACTAGCGGAGACCACAGATACGCAGTATTTT. Translating it yields CSAQGLAETTDTQYF.

This clonotype has more than one count but fewer than ten. The V call is TRBV4-1, the J call TRBJ1-5; perhaps TRBD1 as D (5 bases). Trimming pared 2 bases from V and 5 bases from J, leaving 16 bases between. This CDR3 has 16 residues. CDR1 MGHRA and CDR2 YSYEKL come from the germline V gene. The CDR3 loop reads CASSQPGGSRDQPQHF. In DNA form, the CDR3 reads TGCGCCAGCAGCCAACCCGGGGGGTCGAGGGATCAGCCCCAGCATTTT.

In regard to this clonotype: A much larger clone lies a single base off, so this may be a read error. The genes are TRBV11-3 and TRBJ2-2; TRBD2 is a possible D gene (6 bases). CDR3 size: 11 residues. Per germline, CDR1 SGHNT and CDR2 YENEEA. CDR3 nucleotides: TGTGCCAGCAGCTCCTCCGGGGGGCTGTTTTTT. Protein sequence: CASSSSGGLFF.

In this sample, this clonotype turned up many times. The chain couples TRBV10-3 to TRBJ2-1; 10 bases match TRBD2. Germline trimming cut 10 bases from V and 6 bases from J; bases unmatched to any gene: 3. CDR1 and CDR2 from the germline V gene are ENHRY and SYGVKD. This CDR3 has 12 residues. CDR3 loop: CATRLAGNEQFF. The DNA of the CDR3 is TGTGCCACCCGACTAGCGGGCAATGAGCAGTTCTTC.